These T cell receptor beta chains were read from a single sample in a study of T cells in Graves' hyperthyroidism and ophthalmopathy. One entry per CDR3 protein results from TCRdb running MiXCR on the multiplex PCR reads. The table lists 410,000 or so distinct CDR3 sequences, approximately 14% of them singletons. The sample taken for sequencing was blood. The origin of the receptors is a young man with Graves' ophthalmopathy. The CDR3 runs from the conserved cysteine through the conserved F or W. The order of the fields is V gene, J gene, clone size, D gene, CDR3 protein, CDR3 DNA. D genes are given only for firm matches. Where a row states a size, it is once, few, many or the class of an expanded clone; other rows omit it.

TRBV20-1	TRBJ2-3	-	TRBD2	CSASGSSGRHPSTDTQYF	TGCAGTGCTAGTGGTTCTAGCGGGAGGCACCCTAGCACAGATACGCAGTATTTT
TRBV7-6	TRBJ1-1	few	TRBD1	CASSFPRGGTGNTEAFF	TGTGCCAGCAGCTTCCCAAGGGGTGGGACAGGGAACACTGAAGCTTTCTTT
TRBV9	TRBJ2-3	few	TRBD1	CASSVDRGISDTQYF	TGTGCCAGCAGTGTAGACAGGGGGATATCGGATACGCAGTATTTT
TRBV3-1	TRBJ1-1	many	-	CASRPTGGNTEAFF	TGTGCCAGCAGGCCAACCGGCGGGAACACTGAAGCTTTCTTT
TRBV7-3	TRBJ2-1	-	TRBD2	CASGQRGRGLAGVDNEQFF	TGTGCCAGCGGCCAAAGGGGAAGGGGACTAGCGGGAGTTGACAATGAGCAGTTCTTC
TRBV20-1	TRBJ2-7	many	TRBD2	CSARDELAGTYEQYF	TGCAGTGCTAGAGATGAACTAGCGGGGACCTACGAGCAGTACTTC
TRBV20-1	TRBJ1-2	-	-	CSARGGNPNYGYTF	TGCAGTGCTAGGGGCGGGAACCCTAACTATGGCTACACCTTC
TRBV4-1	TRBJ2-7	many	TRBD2	CASSQDQAGASYEQYF	TGCGCCAGCAGCCAAGATCAAGCGGGGGCCTCCTACGAGCAGTACTTC
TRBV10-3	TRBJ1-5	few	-	CAISVRQGNQPQHF	TGTGCCATCAGTGTTCGGCAGGGCAATCAGCCCCAGCATTTT
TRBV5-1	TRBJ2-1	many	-	CASSLQSGTLYNEQFF	TGCGCCAGCAGCTTGCAGTCGGGAACCCTCTACAATGAGCAGTTCTTC
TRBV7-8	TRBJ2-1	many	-	CASSEISWRSSYNEQFF	TGTGCCAGCAGCGAGATAAGTTGGCGGAGCTCCTACAATGAGCAGTTCTTC
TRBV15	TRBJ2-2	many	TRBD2	CATSNGGYTGELFF	TGTGCCACCAGCAACGGGGGGTACACCGGGGAGCTGTTTTTT
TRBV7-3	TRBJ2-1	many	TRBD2	CASSLASGTYNEQFF	TGTGCCAGCAGCTTAGCCAGCGGGACCTACAATGAGCAGTTCTTC
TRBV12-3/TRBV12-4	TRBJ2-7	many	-	CASSSTSQVIEQYF	TGTGCCAGCAGCAGTACTAGCCAGGTGATCGAGCAGTACTTC
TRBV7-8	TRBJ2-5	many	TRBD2	CASSPVAGRGFQETQYF	TGTGCCAGCAGCCCAGTAGCGGGGAGGGGGTTCCAAGAGACCCAGTACTTC
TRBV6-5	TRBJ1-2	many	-	CASSYSASGVYGYTF	TGTGCCAGCAGTTACTCCGCCTCGGGGGTCTATGGCTACACCTTC
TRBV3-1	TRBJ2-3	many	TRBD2	CASSRGLAGVDTQYF	TGTGCCAGCAGCCGCGGACTAGCGGGAGTTGATACGCAGTATTTT
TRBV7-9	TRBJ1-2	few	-	CASSNLQGSYGYTF	TGTGCCAGCAGCAATCTCCAGGGGTCCTATGGCTACACCTTC
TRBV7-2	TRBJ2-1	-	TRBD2	CASSILGLANYEQFF	TGTGCCAGTAGTATCCTGGGACTAGCCAATTATGAGCAGTTCTTC
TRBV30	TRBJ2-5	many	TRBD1	CAWSPGQGRETQYF	TGTGCCTGGAGTCCGGGACAGGGGAGGGAGACCCAGTACTTC
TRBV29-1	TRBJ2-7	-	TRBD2	CSAARLAGAYEQYF	TGCAGCGCTGCCCGACTAGCGGGAGCCTACGAGCAGTACTTC
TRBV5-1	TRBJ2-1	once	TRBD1	CASSLRGTGSYNEQFF	TGCGCCAGCAGCTTGAGGGGGACAGGGTCCTACAATGAGCAGTTCTTC
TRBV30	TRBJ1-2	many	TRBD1	CAWSGWTGNGYTF	TGTGCCTGGAGTGGATGGACAGGGAATGGCTACACCTTC
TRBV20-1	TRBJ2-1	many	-	CSAKTSYNEQFF	TGCAGTGCCAAGACTAGCTACAATGAGCAGTTCTTC
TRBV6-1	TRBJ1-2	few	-	CASQESGARSGYTF	TGTGCCAGCCAAGAGAGCGGGGCTCGGAGTGGCTACACCTTC
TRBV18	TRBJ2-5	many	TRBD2	CASSLLTGGGETQYF	TGTGCCAGCTCACTCCTAACGGGAGGTGGAGAGACCCAGTACTTC
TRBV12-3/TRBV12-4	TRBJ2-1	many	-	CASTPRPTYYNEQFF	TGTGCCAGCACCCCCAGGCCGACATACTACAATGAGCAGTTCTTC
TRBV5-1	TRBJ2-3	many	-	CASSQAELRTDTQYF	TGCGCCAGCAGCCAGGCTGAACTGCGCACAGATACGCAGTATTTT
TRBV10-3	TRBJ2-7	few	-	CAISRSSYEQYF	TGTGCCATCAGTAGGAGCTCCTACGAGCAGTACTTC
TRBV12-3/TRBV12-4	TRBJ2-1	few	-	CASSPPDPETEQFF	TGTGCCAGCAGTCCCCCCGACCCCGAGACGGAGCAGTTCTTC
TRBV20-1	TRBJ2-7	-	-	CSAPAGRGFYEQYF	TGCAGTGCGCCTGCCGGTCGGGGATTCTACGAGCAGTACTTC
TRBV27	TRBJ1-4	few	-	CASSPLIDSANEKLFF	TGTGCCAGCAGTCCCTTGATAGACAGTGCAAATGAAAAACTGTTTTTT
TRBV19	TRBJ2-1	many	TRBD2	CASSMWTARTSGWRSSYNEQFF	TGTGCCAGTAGTATGTGGACCGCGAGGACTAGCGGGTGGAGGAGCTCCTACAATGAGCAGTTCTTC
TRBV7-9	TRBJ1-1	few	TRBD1	CASSLVGQGNTEAFF	TGTGCCAGCAGCTTAGTTGGACAGGGGAACACTGAAGCTTTCTTT
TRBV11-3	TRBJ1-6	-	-	CASSLDDQSRSPLHF	TGTGCCAGCAGCTTAGATGACCAGTCGAGATCACCCCTCCACTTT